The 19 T cell receptor beta chains listed next were all sequenced from one sample in a study of regulatory T cells in long-lasting Graves disease. Time point meaning: newly diagnosed GD, antithyroid drugs for less than 3 months. The TCR library was made from RNA that had been extracted from PBMCs in TRIzol. Through Arm-PCR of CDR3 regions and iRepertoire HTBI primers, TCR beta libraries were built. TCRdb reanalysed the multiplex PCR reads using MiXCR and keeps one entry per CDR3 protein. The table records over 200,000 distinct CDR3 sequences, 18% of them present only once. These sequences were also reported in another study, on T cells in Graves' hyperthyroidism and ophthalmopathy.

The input for sequencing was peripheral blood mononuclear cells (PBMCs), taken at new diagnosis, from a patient treated with antithyroid drugs. These receptors were taken from a woman in her 30s with Graves disease.

The chain uses TRBV6-2 or TRBV6-3 and TRBJ2-5; 7 nucleotides agree with TRBD2. This CDR3 region has 14 residues. With 7 bases clipped from V and 5 bases from J, the junction kept 10 bases outside the gene matches. Germline assignment: CDR1 MNHEY and CDR2 SVGEGT. The CDR3 here is CASKRQGGSETQYF. As DNA, the CDR3 is TGTGCCAGCAAAAGGCAGGGAGGGAGTGAGACCCAGTACTTC.

In this sample, this clonotype turned up many times. The genes are TRBV3-1 and TRBJ1-3; no definite D call. This CDR3 contains 14 residues. Germline CDR1 is LGHDT and CDR2 is YNNKEL (reference sequence). The V and J ends lost 5 bases and 0 bases respectively, with 8 bases between them. The CDR3 sequence is CASSTGNSGNTIYF. In DNA form, the CDR3 reads TGTGCCAGCAGCACGGGGAACTCTGGAAACACCATATATTTT. Full variable domain (outside the CDR3, taken from reference TRBV3-1 and TRBJ1-3): DTAVSQTPKYLVTQMGNDKSIKCEQNLGHDTMYWYKQDSKKFLKIMFSYNNKELIINETVPNRFSPKSPDKAHLNLHINSLELGDSAVYFCASSTGNSGNTIYFGEGSWLTVV.

This clonotype was detected many times. The chain uses TRBV6-4 and TRBJ2-1; possibly TRBD1 for D (5 bases). Between the trimmed V and J ends, which lost 0 bases and 8 bases, there was a span of 14 bases. CDR1 and CDR2 from the germline V gene are MRHNA and SNTAGT. This CDR3 contains 15 residues. CDR3 protein: CASSDSTSGIHEQFF. As DNA, the CDR3 is TGTGCCAGCAGTGACTCGACGTCAGGGATCCATGAGCAGTTCTTC.

This clonotype was recorded many times. The chain couples TRBV20-1 to TRBJ1-2; D is unresolved. V was clipped by 5 bases and J by 4 bases, with 8 bases between them. The V gene's germline CDR1 is DFQATT and CDR2 SNEGSKA (reference sequence). The length of the CDR3 is 11 residues. For the CDR3, the DNA is TGCAGTGCTGGAAAAGCCTATGGCTACACCTTC. Translation: CSAGKAYGYTF.

Ten or more counts support this clonotype. The chain couples TRBV11-1 to TRBJ1-1; 8 bases line up with TRBD1. CDR3 length equals 13 residues. V lost 1 base and J lost 7; bases outside the gene matches: 2. CDR1 SGHAT and CDR2 FQDESV come from the germline V gene (reference sequence). CDR3: CASSLGTGFEAFF. As DNA, the CDR3 is TGTGCCAGCAGCTTAGGGACAGGGTTTGAAGCTTTCTTT. The entire variable domain, with the rest obtained from reference TRBV11-1 and TRBJ1-1, is as follows: EAEVAQSPRYKITEKSQAVAFWCDPISGHATLYWYRQILGQGPELLVQFQDESVVDDSQLPKDRFSAERLKGVDSTLKIQPAELGDSAMYLCASSLGTGFEAFFGQGTRLTVV.

This clonotype has a handful of counts. The rearrangement links TRBV19 to TRBJ1-6; possibly TRBD1 for D (6 bases). CDR1 and CDR2 (germline): LNHDA, SQIVND (reference sequence). Trimming cost V 5 bases and J 3 bases, with 23 bases left between them. This CDR3 region has 19 residues. CDR3 region: CASSPLGGGDTNYNSPLHF. The CDR3 DNA reads as TGTGCCAGTAGTCCCCTTGGAGGGGGAGACACCAACTATAATTCACCCCTCCACTTT.

This clonotype was picked up many times. The chain employs TRBV20-1 and TRBJ1-6, with D unresolved. The V gene lost 3 bases and the J gene lost 0 bases, with 21 bases spanning the gap. The CDR3 consists of 19 residues. The germline V gene encodes CDR1 DFQATT and CDR2 SNEGSKA (reference sequence). The CDR3 region has the DNA TGCAGTGCTAGGGGCAGATATGATGGAACGAGCTCCTATAATTCACCCCTCCACTTT. Translating gives CSARGRYDGTSSYNSPLHF.

This clonotype was picked up many times. This chain links TRBV5-8 with TRBJ1-3, with TRBD1 matching 8 bases. The length of the CDR3 is 15 residues. Germline values: CDR1 SGHTS, CDR2 YDEGEE. The junction had 12 bases not matched to a gene; V was cut back by 1 base and J by 12 bases. Here the CDR3 reads CASSLFRDRSPSIYF. CDR3 nucleotides: TGTGCCAGCAGCTTGTTCCGGGACAGGTCCCCCAGCATATATTTT.

This clonotype was seen many times. V usage is TRBV10-3 and J usage is TRBJ2-1; D tentatively fits TRBD1 or TRBD2 (8 bases each). Trimming took 11 bases from V and 5 from J, leaving 19 bases between them. The germline V gene encodes CDR1 ENHRY and CDR2 SYGVKD. The CDR3 contains 14 residues. The CDR3 DNA reads TGTGCCTCGGGGGGGCAGGGGGCTAACAATGAGCAGTTCTTC. As protein: CASGGQGANNEQFF.

The chain joins TRBV20-1 to TRBJ2-7; 7 bases align to TRBD1. The CDR3 covers 13 residues. V lost 0 bases, J lost 3 bases, and 2 bases stayed unmatched. Germline loops: CDR1 DFQATT, CDR2 SNEGSKA (reference sequence). The CDR3 is CSAREDRNYEQYF. CDR3 nucleotide sequence: TGCAGTGCTAGAGAGGACAGGAACTACGAGCAGTACTTC.

This clonotype has a count of ten or more. The chain recombines TRBV11-2 with TRBJ2-3, with 7 bases fitting TRBD2. The J segment lost 4 bases and the V segment lost 8 bases, leaving 3 bases of the junction unmatched. The CDR3 is 12 residues long. CDR1 SGHAT and CDR2 FQNNGV come from the germline V gene. CDR3 region: CASGRGPDTQYF. In DNA form, the CDR3 reads TGTGCCAGCGGGAGGGGCCCAGATACGCAGTATTTT.

Many counts were recorded for this clonotype. The V and J genes are TRBV20-1 and TRBJ2-7; TRBD1 matches at 10 bases. The CDR3 spans 13 residues. CDR1 is DFQATT and CDR2 is SNEGSKA in the germline V gene (reference sequence). The junction had 7 bases not matched to a gene; V was cut back by 5 bases and J by 6 bases. The CDR3 loop reads CSAGGQGSFEQYF. The CDR3 region has the DNA TGCAGTGCTGGGGGACAGGGGTCTTTCGAGCAGTACTTC.

This clonotype was seen repeatedly, ten times or more. The V gene is TRBV5-1, the J gene TRBJ2-5; possibly TRBD1 for D (5 bases). The germline gives CDR1 SGHRS, CDR2 YFSETQ. The CDR3 totals 14 residues. Trimming removed 4 bases from V and 3 bases from J, with 13 bases in between. CDR3: CASSLAVREETQYF. The CDR3 DNA reads TGCGCCAGCAGCCTGGCTGTCAGGGAAGAGACCCAGTACTTC.

This clonotype was seen a handful of times. The chain uses TRBV6-1 and TRBJ2-7, with unresolved D. Germline V gives CDR1 MNHNS, CDR2 SASEGT. The CDR3 is 14 amino acids. V was clipped by 4 bases and J by 0 bases, with 10 bases between them. The chain's CDR3 is CASSVERISYEQYF. CDR3 sequence (DNA): TGTGCCAGCAGTGTGGAGAGAATCTCCTACGAGCAGTACTTC.

This clonotype appeared many times. The CDR3 DNA reads TGCAGTGCTAGACCCCATATGAACACTGAAGCTTTCTTT. Its protein product is CSARPHMNTEAFF. The V and J genes are TRBV20-1 and TRBJ1-1; D is unresolved. Per the germline V gene, CDR1 is DFQATT and CDR2 is SNEGSKA (reference sequence). The CDR3 runs to 13 residues. The V end was cut by 2 bases, the J end by 0 bases, with 7 bases between.

Note on this clonotype: A read error may explain this, as a much larger clone is one base away. The CDR3 nucleotides are TGTGGCAGCGGAATCGACGGCGCAACTAATGAAAAACTGTTTTTT. It yields the protein CGSGIDGATNEKLFF. J is TRBJ1-4 and V is TRBV6-1; no clear D gene. The CDR3 is 15 amino acids. The V gene's germline CDR1 is MNHNS and CDR2 SASEGT.

The J gene is TRBJ2-5, the V gene TRBV5-1, with a tentative D call TRBD2 (5 bases). Per the germline V gene, CDR1 is SGHRS and CDR2 is YFSETQ. The ends were cut back, 4 bases at V and 9 bases at J, with 19 bases in the middle. CDR3 length equals 14 residues. Here the CDR3 reads CASSEAGTLEAQYF. The CDR3 bases are TGCGCCAGCAGCGAGGCGGGTACTCTGGAGGCCCAGTACTTC.

This clonotype was counted once. The V call is TRBV6-5, the J call TRBJ2-3; D might be TRBD2 (5 bases). Between the trimmed V and J ends, which lost 4 bases and 6 bases, there was a span of 23 bases. The germline V gene has CDR1 MNHEY and CDR2 SVGAGI. This CDR3 is built from 17 residues. The CDR3 is CASSSPRDFGKVDTQYF. CDR3 nucleotide sequence: TGTGCCAGCAGTTCACCACGGGATTTTGGAAAGGTTGATACGCAGTATTTT.

This clonotype was detected many times. The rearrangement links TRBV7-2 to TRBJ1-6; D is ambiguous. Between the trimmed V and J ends, which lost 5 bases and 6 bases, there was a span of 11 bases. Germline CDR1 is SGHTA and CDR2 is FQGNSA. There are 14 residues in the CDR3. The CDR3 is CASSRDGSNSPLHF. The CDR3 DNA reads as TGTGCCAGCAGCCGAGACGGCTCTAATTCACCCCTCCACTTT.